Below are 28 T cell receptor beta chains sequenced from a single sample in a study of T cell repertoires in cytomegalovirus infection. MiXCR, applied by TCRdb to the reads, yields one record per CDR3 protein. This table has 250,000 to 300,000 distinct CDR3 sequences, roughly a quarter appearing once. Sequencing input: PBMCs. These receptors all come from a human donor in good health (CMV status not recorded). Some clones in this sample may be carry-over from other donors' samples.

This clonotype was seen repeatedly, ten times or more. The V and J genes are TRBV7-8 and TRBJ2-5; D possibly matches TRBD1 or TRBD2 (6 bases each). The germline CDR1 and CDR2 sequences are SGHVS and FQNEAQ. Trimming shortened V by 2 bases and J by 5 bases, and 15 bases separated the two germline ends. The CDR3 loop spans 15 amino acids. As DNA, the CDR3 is TGTGCCAGCAGCTTAAGGGGGGTTGATGGGGAGACCCAGTACTTC. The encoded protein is CASSLRGVDGETQYF.

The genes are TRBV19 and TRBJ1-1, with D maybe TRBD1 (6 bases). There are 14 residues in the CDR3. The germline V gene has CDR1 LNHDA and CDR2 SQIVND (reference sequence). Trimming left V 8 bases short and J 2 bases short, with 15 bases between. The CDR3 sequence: CASGSVGGNTEAFF. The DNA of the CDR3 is TGTGCCAGTGGGAGCGTTGGGGGCAACACTGAAGCTTTCTTT.

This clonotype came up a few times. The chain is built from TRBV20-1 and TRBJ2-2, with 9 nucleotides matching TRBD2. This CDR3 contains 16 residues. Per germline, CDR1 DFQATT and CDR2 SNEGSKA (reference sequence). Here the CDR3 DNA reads TGCAGAGCGGCTAATCAGCGGGAGGCGAACACCGGGGAGCTGTTTTTT. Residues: CRAANQREANTGELFF.

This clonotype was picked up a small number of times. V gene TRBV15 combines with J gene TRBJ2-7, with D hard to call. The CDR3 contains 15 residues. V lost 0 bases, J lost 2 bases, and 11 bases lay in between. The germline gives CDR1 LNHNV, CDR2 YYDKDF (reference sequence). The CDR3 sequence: CATSRDALGTYEQYF. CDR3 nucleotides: TGTGCCACCAGCAGAGATGCTTTAGGGACCTACGAGCAGTACTTC.

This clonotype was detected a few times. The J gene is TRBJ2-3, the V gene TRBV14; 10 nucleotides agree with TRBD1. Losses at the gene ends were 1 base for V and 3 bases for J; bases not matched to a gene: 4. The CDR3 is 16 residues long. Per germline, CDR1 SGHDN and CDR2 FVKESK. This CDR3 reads CASSQGQGALTDTQYF. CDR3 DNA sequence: TGTGCCAGCAGCCAAGGACAGGGGGCTTTGACAGATACGCAGTATTTT.

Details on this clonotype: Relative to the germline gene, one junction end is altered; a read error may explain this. The chain's CDR3 is CVSSLGGTDQPQHF. CDR3 nucleotides: TGTGTCAGCAGTTTAGGGGGGACCGATCAGCCCCAGCATTTT. The J gene is TRBJ1-5, the V gene TRBV28; D may be TRBD1 (6 bases). Germline values: CDR1 MDHEN, CDR2 SYDVKM. CDR3 size: 14 residues.

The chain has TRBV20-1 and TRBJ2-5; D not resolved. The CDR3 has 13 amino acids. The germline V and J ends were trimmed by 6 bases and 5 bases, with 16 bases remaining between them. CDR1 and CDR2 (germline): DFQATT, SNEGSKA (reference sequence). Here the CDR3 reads CSAIDSLRETQYF. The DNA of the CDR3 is TGCAGTGCCATTGACTCGTTACGGGAGACCCAGTACTTC.

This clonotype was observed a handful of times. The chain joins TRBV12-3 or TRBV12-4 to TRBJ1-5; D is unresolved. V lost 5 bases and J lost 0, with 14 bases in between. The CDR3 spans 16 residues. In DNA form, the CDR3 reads TGTGCCAGCAGTCCCACGTGGGAGTTTAGCAATCAGCCCCAGCATTTT. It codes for CASSPTWEFSNQPQHF.

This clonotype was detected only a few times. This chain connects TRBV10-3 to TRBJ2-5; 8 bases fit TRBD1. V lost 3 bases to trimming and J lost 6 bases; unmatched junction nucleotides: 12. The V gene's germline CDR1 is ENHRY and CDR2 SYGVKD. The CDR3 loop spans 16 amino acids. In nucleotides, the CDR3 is TGTGCCATCAGTGACCCCACGGACAGGGACGGGAAGACCCAGTACTTC. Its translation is CAISDPTDRDGKTQYF.

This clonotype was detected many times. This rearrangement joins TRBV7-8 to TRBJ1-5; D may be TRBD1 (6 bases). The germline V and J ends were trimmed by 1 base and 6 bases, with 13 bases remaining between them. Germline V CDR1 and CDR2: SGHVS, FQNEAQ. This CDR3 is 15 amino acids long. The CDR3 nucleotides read TGTGCCAGCAGCTTAGAGGGGGTGATGGGTCAGCCCCAGCATTTT. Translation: CASSLEGVMGQPQHF. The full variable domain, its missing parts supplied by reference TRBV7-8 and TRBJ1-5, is GAGVSQSPRYKVAKRGQDVALRCDPISGHVSLFWYQQALGQGPEFLTYFQNEAQLDKSGLPSDRFFAERPEGSVSTLKIQRTQQEDSAVYLCASSLEGVMGQPQHFGDGTRLSIL.

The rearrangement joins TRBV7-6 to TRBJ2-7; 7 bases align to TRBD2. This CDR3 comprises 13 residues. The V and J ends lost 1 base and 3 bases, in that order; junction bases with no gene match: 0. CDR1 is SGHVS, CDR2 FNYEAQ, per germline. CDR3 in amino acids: CASSLERDYEQYF. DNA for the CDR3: TGTGCCAGCAGCTTAGAGCGGGACTACGAGCAGTACTTC. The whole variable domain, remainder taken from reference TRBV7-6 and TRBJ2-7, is GAGVSQSPRYKVTKRGQDVALRCDPISGHVSLYWYRQALGQGPEFLTYFNYEAQQDKSGLPNDRFSAERPEGSISTLTIQRTEQRDSAMYRCASSLERDYEQYFGPGTRLTVT.

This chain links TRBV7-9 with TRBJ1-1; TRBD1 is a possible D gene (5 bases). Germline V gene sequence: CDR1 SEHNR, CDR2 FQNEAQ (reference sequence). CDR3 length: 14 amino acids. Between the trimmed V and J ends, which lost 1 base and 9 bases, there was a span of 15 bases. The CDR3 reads CASSLEGLTPQAFF. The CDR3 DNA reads TGTGCCAGCAGCTTAGAGGGACTGACCCCTCAAGCTTTCTTT.

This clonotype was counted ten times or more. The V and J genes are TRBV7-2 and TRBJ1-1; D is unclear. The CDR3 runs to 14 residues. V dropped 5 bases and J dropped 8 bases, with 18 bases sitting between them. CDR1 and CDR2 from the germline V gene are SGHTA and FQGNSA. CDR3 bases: TGTGCCAGCAGCGCTTCAAGGGAGAGGTCGGAAGCTTTCTTT. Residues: CASSASRERSEAFF.

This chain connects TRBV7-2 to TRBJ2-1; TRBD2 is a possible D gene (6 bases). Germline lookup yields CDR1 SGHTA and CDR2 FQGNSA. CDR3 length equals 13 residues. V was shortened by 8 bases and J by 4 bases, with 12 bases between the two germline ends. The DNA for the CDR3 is TGTGCCAGCGGCAGACTAGTTTACAATGAGCAGTTCTTC. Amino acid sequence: CASGRLVYNEQFF.

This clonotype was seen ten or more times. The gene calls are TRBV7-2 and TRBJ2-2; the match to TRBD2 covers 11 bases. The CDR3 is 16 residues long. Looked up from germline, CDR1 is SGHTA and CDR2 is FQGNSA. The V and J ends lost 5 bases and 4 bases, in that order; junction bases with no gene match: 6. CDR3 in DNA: TGTGCCAGCAGCCAACAACTAGCGGGAGTCACCGGGGAGCTGTTTTTT. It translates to CASSQQLAGVTGELFF.

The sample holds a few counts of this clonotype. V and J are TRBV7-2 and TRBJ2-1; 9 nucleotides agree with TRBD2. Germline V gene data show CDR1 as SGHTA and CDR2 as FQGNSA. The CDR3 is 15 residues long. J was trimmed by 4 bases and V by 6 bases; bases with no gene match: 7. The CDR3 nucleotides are TGTGCCAGCAGTTCAACTAGCGGGTATTACAATGAGCAGTTCTTC. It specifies CASSSTSGYYNEQFF.

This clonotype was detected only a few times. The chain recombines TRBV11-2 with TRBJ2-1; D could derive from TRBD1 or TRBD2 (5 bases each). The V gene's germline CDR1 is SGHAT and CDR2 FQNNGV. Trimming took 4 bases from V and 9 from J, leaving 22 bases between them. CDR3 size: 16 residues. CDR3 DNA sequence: TGTGCCAGCAGCTCCTTAACTAGTTCAGGGCGGCCTGAGCAGTTCTTC. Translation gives CASSSLTSSGRPEQFF. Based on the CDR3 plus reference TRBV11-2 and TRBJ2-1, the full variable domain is EAGVAQSPRYKIIEKRQSVAFWCNPISGHATLYWYQQILGQGPKLLIQFQNNGVVDDSQLPKDRFSAERLKGVDSTLKIQPAKLEDSAVYLCASSSLTSSGRPEQFFGPGTRLTVL.

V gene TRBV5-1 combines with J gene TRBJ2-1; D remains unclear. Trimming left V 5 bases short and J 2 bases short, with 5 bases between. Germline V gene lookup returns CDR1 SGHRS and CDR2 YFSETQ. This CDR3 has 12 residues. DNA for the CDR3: TGCGCCAGCAGAGCCCCCTACAATGAGCAGTTCTTC. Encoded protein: CASRAPYNEQFF.

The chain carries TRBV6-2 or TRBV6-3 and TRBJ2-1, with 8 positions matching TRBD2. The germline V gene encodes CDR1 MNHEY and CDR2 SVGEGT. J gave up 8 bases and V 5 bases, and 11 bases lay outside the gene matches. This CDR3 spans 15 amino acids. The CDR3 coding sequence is TGTGCCAGCAGTGGACGTGATAGCGGGGCGTATGAGCAGTTCTTC. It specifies CASSGRDSGAYEQFF.

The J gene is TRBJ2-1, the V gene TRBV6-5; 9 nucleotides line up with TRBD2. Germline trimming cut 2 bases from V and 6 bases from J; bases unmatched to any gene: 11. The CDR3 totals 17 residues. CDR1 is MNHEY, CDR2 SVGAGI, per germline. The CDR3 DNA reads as TGTGCCAGCAGTTACGAGTCCACAAGCGGGAGGCTCAATGAGCAGTTCTTC. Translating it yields CASSYESTSGRLNEQFF.

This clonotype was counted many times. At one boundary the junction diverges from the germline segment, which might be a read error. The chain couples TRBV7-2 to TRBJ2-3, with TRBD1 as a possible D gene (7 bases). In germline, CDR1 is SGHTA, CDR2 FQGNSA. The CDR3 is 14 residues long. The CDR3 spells CASSLEQRRGRGDF. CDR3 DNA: TGTGCCAGCAGCTTAGAACAACGGAGGGGGCGAGGGGATTTT.

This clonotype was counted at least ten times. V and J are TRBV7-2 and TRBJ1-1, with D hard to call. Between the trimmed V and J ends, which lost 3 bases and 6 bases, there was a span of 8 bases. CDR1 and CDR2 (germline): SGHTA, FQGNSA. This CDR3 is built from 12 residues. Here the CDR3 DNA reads TGTGCCAGCAGCTTGGGTTTCGCTGAAGCTTTCTTT. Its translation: CASSLGFAEAFF.

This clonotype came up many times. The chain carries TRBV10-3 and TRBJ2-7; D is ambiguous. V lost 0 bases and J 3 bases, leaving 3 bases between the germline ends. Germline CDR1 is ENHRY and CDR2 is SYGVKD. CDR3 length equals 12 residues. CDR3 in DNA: TGTGCCATCAGTGAGTCTAGCTACGAGCAGTACGTC. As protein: CAISESSYEQYV.

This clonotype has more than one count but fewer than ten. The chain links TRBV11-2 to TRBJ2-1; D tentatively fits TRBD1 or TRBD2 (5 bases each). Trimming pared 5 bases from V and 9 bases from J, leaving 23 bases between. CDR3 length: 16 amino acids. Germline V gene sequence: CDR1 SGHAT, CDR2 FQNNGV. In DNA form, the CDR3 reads TGTGCCAGCAGCCCGGGGTCGGGCGTGTCTGGGGGTGAGCAGTTCTTC. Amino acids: CASSPGSGVSGGEQFF. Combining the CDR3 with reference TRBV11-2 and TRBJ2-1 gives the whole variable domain EAGVAQSPRYKIIEKRQSVAFWCNPISGHATLYWYQQILGQGPKLLIQFQNNGVVDDSQLPKDRFSAERLKGVDSTLKIQPAKLEDSAVYLCASSPGSGVSGGEQFFGPGTRLTVL.

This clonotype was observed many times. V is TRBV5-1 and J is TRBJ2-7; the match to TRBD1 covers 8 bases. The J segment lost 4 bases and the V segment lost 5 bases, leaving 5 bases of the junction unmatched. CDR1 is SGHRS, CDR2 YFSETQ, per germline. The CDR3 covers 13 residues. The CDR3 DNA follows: TGCGCCAGCAGAGGACAGGGCCTATACGAGCAGTACTTC. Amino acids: CASRGQGLYEQYF.

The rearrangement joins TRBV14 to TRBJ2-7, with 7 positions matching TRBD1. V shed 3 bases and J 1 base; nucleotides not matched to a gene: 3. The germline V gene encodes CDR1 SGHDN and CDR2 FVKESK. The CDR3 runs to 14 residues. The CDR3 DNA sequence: TGTGCCAGCAGCCAGATGGACAGGTCCTACGAGCAGTACTTC. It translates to CASSQMDRSYEQYF.

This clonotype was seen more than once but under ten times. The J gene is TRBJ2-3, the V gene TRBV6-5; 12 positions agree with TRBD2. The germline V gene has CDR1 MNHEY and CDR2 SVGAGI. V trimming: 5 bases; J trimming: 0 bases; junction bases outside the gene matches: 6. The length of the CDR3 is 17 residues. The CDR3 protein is CASSGGLAGPSTDTQYF. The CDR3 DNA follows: TGTGCCAGCAGTGGTGGACTAGCGGGGCCTAGCACAGATACGCAGTATTTT.

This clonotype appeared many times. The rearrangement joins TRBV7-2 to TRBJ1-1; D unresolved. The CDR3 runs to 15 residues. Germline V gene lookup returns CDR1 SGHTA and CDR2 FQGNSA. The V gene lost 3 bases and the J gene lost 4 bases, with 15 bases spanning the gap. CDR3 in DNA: TGTGCCAGCAGCTTCACGATCGACACCATCACTGAAGCTTTCTTT. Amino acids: CASSFTIDTITEAFF.